These T cell receptor beta chains were read from a single sample in a study of cytomegalovirus exposure and HLA in healthy donors. The repertoire was sequenced with immunoSEQ multiplex PCR; TCRdb's copy has only in-frame clones and lacks some. The sample carries more than 90,000 clones, around 83% recorded once. The sequenced sample was PBMCs. The receptors stem from a man aged 25 to 45 in good health and CMV-seronegative. Both conserved end residues are part of each CDR3. Each record gives: clone size, CDR3 length, J gene, D gene, V gene, CDR3 DNA, CDR3 protein. A D gene is named only where the DNA matches it firmly. Where a row states a size, it is once, few, many or the class of an expanded clone; other rows omit it.

clone size: NA; CDR3 length: 16; J gene: TRBJ2-3; D gene: NA; V gene: TRBV16; CDR3 DNA: TGTGCCAGCAGAAAGGAAGGCAGGGAAGGCACAGATACGCAGTATTTT; CDR3 protein: CASRKEGREGTDTQYF
clone size: NA; CDR3 length: 14; J gene: TRBJ2-1; D gene: TRBD2; V gene: TRBV5-1; CDR3 DNA: TGCGCCAGCAGCTCTAGCGGGAGAAACAATGAGCAGTTCTTC; CDR3 protein: CASSSSGRNNEQFF
clone size: NA; CDR3 length: 13; J gene: TRBJ1-1; D gene: NA; V gene: TRBV30; CDR3 DNA: TGTGCCTGGAGTGGTGACACCAACACTGAAGCTTTCTTT; CDR3 protein: CAWSGDTNTEAFF
clone size: NA; CDR3 length: 13; J gene: TRBJ2-1; D gene: TRBD2; V gene: TRBV27; CDR3 DNA: TGTGCCAGCAGTTATCCGGGGGGGTTTGAGCAGTTCTTC; CDR3 protein: CASSYPGGFEQFF
clone size: NA; CDR3 length: 14; J gene: TRBJ2-1; D gene: NA; V gene: TRBV7-9; CDR3 DNA: TGTGCCAGCAGCCCAAGGGGGGGCCGGAATGAGCAGTTCTTC; CDR3 protein: CASSPRGGRNEQFF
clone size: few; CDR3 length: 14; J gene: TRBJ1-5; D gene: TRBD1; V gene: TRBV7-2; CDR3 DNA: TGTGCCAGCAGCCCGACAGGGGGCAATCAGCCCCAGCATTTT; CDR3 protein: CASSPTGGNQPQHF
clone size: once; CDR3 length: 14; J gene: TRBJ2-1; D gene: NA; V gene: TRBV11-1; CDR3 DNA: TGTGCCATACCGGCGGGGCAGGCCTTCAATGAGCAGTTCTTC; CDR3 protein: CAIPAGQAFNEQFF
clone size: NA; CDR3 length: 15; J gene: TRBJ2-1; D gene: TRBD2; V gene: TRBV5-1; CDR3 DNA: TGCGCCAGCAGGTTGGGACTAGCATTAGGGTATGAGCAGTTCTTC; CDR3 protein: CASRLGLALGYEQFF
clone size: few; CDR3 length: 14; J gene: TRBJ2-7; D gene: NA; V gene: TRBV9; CDR3 DNA: TGTGCCAGCAGCGTAGGCGGCATTTCCTACGAGCAGTACTTC; CDR3 protein: CASSVGGISYEQYF
clone size: few; CDR3 length: 13; J gene: TRBJ2-3; D gene: NA; V gene: TRBV5-6; CDR3 DNA: TGTGCCAGCAGCTTGAAGGGGCTGGATACGCAGTATTTT; CDR3 protein: CASSLKGLDTQYF
clone size: few; CDR3 length: 14; J gene: TRBJ2-7; D gene: TRBD1; V gene: TRBV27; CDR3 DNA: TGTGCCAGCAGTTTAGGGACAGGTCCCTACGAGCAGTACTTC; CDR3 protein: CASSLGTGPYEQYF
clone size: NA; CDR3 length: 14; J gene: TRBJ2-7; D gene: TRBD2; V gene: TRBV5-1; CDR3 DNA: TGCGCCAGCAGCTTGGCGGGGACTAACTACGAGCAGTACTTC; CDR3 protein: CASSLAGTNYEQYF
clone size: NA; CDR3 length: 13; J gene: TRBJ1-5; D gene: NA; V gene: TRBV29-1; CDR3 DNA: TGCAGCGTGTTGACAAGTTTAGATCAGCCCCAGCATTTT; CDR3 protein: CSVLTSLDQPQHF
clone size: once; CDR3 length: 17; J gene: TRBJ2-2; D gene: TRBD1; V gene: TRBV5-4; CDR3 DNA: TGTGCCAGCAGGGTTAGGGGACAGGGCCTGAACACCGGGGAGCTGTTTTTT; CDR3 protein: CASRVRGQGLNTGELFF
clone size: NA; CDR3 length: 14; J gene: TRBJ2-1; D gene: TRBD2; V gene: TRBV7-9; CDR3 DNA: TGTGCCAGCGTCCCGGGAGGAACGTACAATGAGCAGTTCTTC; CDR3 protein: CASVPGGTYNEQFF
clone size: NA; CDR3 length: 13; J gene: TRBJ2-4; D gene: NA; V gene: TRBV28; CDR3 DNA: TGTGCCAGCGGATCGGGATCCAAAAACATTCAGTACTTC; CDR3 protein: CASGSGSKNIQYF
clone size: NA; CDR3 length: 12; J gene: TRBJ2-7; D gene: NA; V gene: TRBV15; CDR3 DNA: TGTGCCACCAGCCTGAGCGGCTACGAGCAGTACTTC; CDR3 protein: CATSLSGYEQYF
clone size: NA; CDR3 length: 17; J gene: TRBJ1-3; D gene: NA; V gene: TRBV4-1; CDR3 DNA: TGCGCCAGCAGCCAAACCGAAGGGGTTTTCGTCGGAAACACCATATATTTT; CDR3 protein: CASSQTEGVFVGNTIYF
clone size: NA; CDR3 length: 13; J gene: TRBJ1-5; D gene: NA; V gene: TRBV29-1; CDR3 DNA: TGCAGCGTCTCGGACAGCTCCAATCAGCCCCAGCATTTT; CDR3 protein: CSVSDSSNQPQHF
clone size: NA; CDR3 length: 15; J gene: TRBJ2-1; D gene: NA; V gene: TRBV6-4; CDR3 DNA: TGTGCCAGCAGTGACTCTAGGACAGTGAACAATGAGCAGTTCTTC; CDR3 protein: CASSDSRTVNNEQFF
clone size: NA; CDR3 length: 16; J gene: TRBJ2-1; D gene: NA; V gene: TRBV28; CDR3 DNA: TGTGCCAGCAGTCTAGTTAGCGGAGGCTCCTACAATGAGCAGTTCTTC; CDR3 protein: CASSLVSGGSYNEQFF
clone size: NA; CDR3 length: 14; J gene: TRBJ2-5; D gene: TRBD1; V gene: TRBV27; CDR3 DNA: TGTGCCAGCAGTTTATCGACAGGGGGTCGGACCCAGTACTTC; CDR3 protein: CASSLSTGGRTQYF
clone size: NA; CDR3 length: 14; J gene: TRBJ2-7; D gene: TRBD2; V gene: TRBV2; CDR3 DNA: TGTGCCAGCAGCCTCCAGCGGGGACCCTACGAGCAGTACTTC; CDR3 protein: CASSLQRGPYEQYF
clone size: once; CDR3 length: 14; J gene: TRBJ2-5; D gene: NA; V gene: TRBV29-1; CDR3 DNA: TGCAGCGTCCGGGGGGCAGGTATGGGAGAGACCCAGTACTTC; CDR3 protein: CSVRGAGMGETQYF
clone size: NA; CDR3 length: 16; J gene: TRBJ1-4; D gene: NA; V gene: TRBV4-1; CDR3 DNA: TGCGCCAGCAGCCAAGTTGTAGGGACACCTCGCGGAAAACTGTTTTTT; CDR3 protein: CASSQVVGTPRGKLFF
clone size: NA; CDR3 length: 14; J gene: TRBJ1-2; D gene: NA; V gene: TRBV7-8; CDR3 DNA: TGTGCCAGCAGCCTCCTTTCGGAGACCTATGGCTACACCTTC; CDR3 protein: CASSLLSETYGYTF
clone size: few; CDR3 length: 14; J gene: TRBJ2-5; D gene: TRBD2; V gene: TRBV7-3; CDR3 DNA: TGTGCCAGCAGCTTAGGACTAGGCCAAGAGACCCAGTACTTC; CDR3 protein: CASSLGLGQETQYF
clone size: NA; CDR3 length: 15; J gene: TRBJ1-1; D gene: TRBD1; V gene: TRBV30; CDR3 DNA: TGTGCCTGGGGTAGAACTACAGGGGGCGGCACTGAAGCTTTCTTT; CDR3 protein: CAWGRTTGGGTEAFF
clone size: NA; CDR3 length: 18; J gene: TRBJ1-5; D gene: NA; V gene: TRBV21-1; CDR3 DNA: TGTGCCAGCAGCAAAGTTGGGGGGTGTGGGAATAGCAATCAGCCCCAGCATTTT; CDR3 protein: CASSKVGGCGNSNQPQHF
clone size: NA; CDR3 length: 14; J gene: TRBJ1-1; D gene: NA; V gene: TRBV6-5; CDR3 DNA: TGTGCCAGCAGTTACTCAGGGGTGAACACTGAAGCTTTCTTT; CDR3 protein: CASSYSGVNTEAFF
clone size: NA; CDR3 length: 14; J gene: TRBJ2-7; D gene: TRBD1; V gene: TRBV13; CDR3 DNA: TGTGCCAGCAGCCCGACAGGGGCAGCCTACGAGCAGTACTTC; CDR3 protein: CASSPTGAAYEQYF
clone size: once; CDR3 length: 15; J gene: TRBJ2-3; D gene: NA; V gene: TRBV9; CDR3 DNA: TGTGCCAGCAGCGTAGAACAGGGAGATATCGATACGCAGTATTTT; CDR3 protein: CASSVEQGDIDTQYF
clone size: NA; CDR3 length: 13; J gene: TRBJ2-7; D gene: TRBD1; V gene: TRBV7-2; CDR3 DNA: TGTGCCAGCAGCCTTCGACAGGGCTACGAGCAGTACTTC; CDR3 protein: CASSLRQGYEQYF
clone size: few; CDR3 length: 18; J gene: TRBJ2-3; D gene: NA; V gene: TRBV7-8; CDR3 DNA: TGTGCCAGCAGCTCTACAGGGGGGGGCCTACCGAGAAGGGATACGCAGTATTTT; CDR3 protein: CASSSTGGGLPRRDTQYF
clone size: NA; CDR3 length: 16; J gene: TRBJ2-5; D gene: NA; V gene: TRBV5-1; CDR3 DNA: TGCGCCAGCAGCTTGGTGGCAGGGCTAAACCAAGAGACCCAGTACTTC; CDR3 protein: CASSLVAGLNQETQYF
clone size: NA; CDR3 length: 11; J gene: TRBJ1-2; D gene: NA; V gene: TRBV20-1; CDR3 DNA: TGCAGTGCCTCCCCCCGCGTTGGCTACACCTTC; CDR3 protein: CSASPRVGYTF
clone size: NA; CDR3 length: 15; J gene: TRBJ1-2; D gene: TRBD1; V gene: TRBV9; CDR3 DNA: TGTGCCAGCAGCCCATCGACAGGGGGCTTCGATGGCTACACCTTC; CDR3 protein: CASSPSTGGFDGYTF
clone size: NA; CDR3 length: 15; J gene: TRBJ1-2; D gene: TRBD1; V gene: TRBV28; CDR3 DNA: TGTGCCAGCAGTTTGGGACAGGGGCTGATCTATGGCTACACCTTC; CDR3 protein: CASSLGQGLIYGYTF
clone size: NA; CDR3 length: 15; J gene: TRBJ2-7; D gene: TRBD1; V gene: TRBV4-1; CDR3 DNA: TGCGCCAGCAGCCAAGTTGGGACAGGACTTCTGGAGCAGTACTTC; CDR3 protein: CASSQVGTGLLEQYF